Following are 31 T cell receptor beta chains from one sample sequenced in a study of T cell responses to AZD1222 COVID-19 vaccine. Clones were read by immunoSEQ multiplex PCR, and TCRdb kept only the in-frame ones, dropping some. The sample has about 100,000 clones, approximately 90% seen once. The sequencing used peripheral blood, collected on day 0 of AZD1222 vaccination. The receptors here all came from an adult in good health.

This clone showed up just a few times. J is TRBJ1-1 and V is TRBV25-1; D remains ambiguous. V shed 4 bases and J shed 6 bases, with 15 bases lying between them. The germline V gene has CDR1 MGHDK and CDR2 SYGVNS. This CDR3 has 14 residues. CDR3 nucleotide sequence: TGTGCCAGCAGTGCCCATGCTGCCGGTTCTGAAGCTTTCTTT. It encodes CASSAHAAGSEAFF.

In nucleotides, the CDR3 is TGTGCCAGCAGCCCAGGGGTGACTGAAGCTTTCTTT. It translates to CASSPGVTEAFF. The chain links TRBV7-8 to TRBJ1-1; D possibly corresponds to TRBD1 (6 bases). The CDR3 loop spans 12 amino acids. V was trimmed by 5 bases and J by 5 bases, leaving 9 bases between them. CDR1 and CDR2 (germline): SGHVS, FQNEAQ.

This rearrangement joins TRBV9 to TRBJ2-3; the D is unclear. This CDR3 has 12 residues. The germline gives CDR1 SGDLS, CDR2 YYNGEE. V lost 4 bases to trimming and J lost 5 bases, with 8 bases between them. The CDR3 nucleotides read TGTGCCAGCAGCCCAGATGTAGATACGCAGTATTTT. Its protein product is CASSPDVDTQYF.

This chain connects TRBV2 to TRBJ1-1; unclear D gene. Germline V lookup: CDR1 SNHLY, CDR2 FYNNEI. CDR3 length equals 13 residues. The germline V and J ends were trimmed by 1 base and 4 bases, with 7 bases remaining between them. CDR3 bases: TGTGCCAGCAGTGAAGAATCCGGCACTGAAGCTTTCTTT. Protein product: CASSEESGTEAFF.

The gene calls are TRBV19 and TRBJ1-1; no clear D. Trimming pared 5 bases from V and 6 bases from J, leaving 16 bases between. CDR1 LNHDA and CDR2 SQIVND come from the germline V gene (reference sequence). CDR3 size: 14 residues. The CDR3 spells CASSGRGLSPEAFF. CDR3 DNA: TGTGCCAGTAGTGGGCGCGGGCTTAGCCCTGAAGCTTTCTTT.

The chain is built from TRBV21-1 and TRBJ1-2; the table's D call TRBD1 went unverified against the DNA. TRBV21-1 is assigned pseudogene status. The CDR3 totals 18 residues. This CDR3 is CASSKVYGKDRTKYGYTF. In DNA, the CDR3 is TGTGCCAGCAGCAAGGTGTATGGGAAGGACAGAACGAAGTATGGCTACACCTTC.

The rearrangement joins TRBV5-8 to TRBJ2-5; TRBD1 agrees at 9 bases. The ends lost 4 bases at V and 4 bases at J; junction bases unmatched: 5. The CDR3 loop spans 14 amino acids. Looked up from germline, CDR1 is SGHTS and CDR2 is YDEGEE. The CDR3 DNA reads TGTGCCAGCAGCCAAGGGACAGGGAGAGAGACCCAGTACTTC. Protein product: CASSQGTGRETQYF.

The chain employs TRBV5-1 and TRBJ1-3; tentatively, D is TRBD1 (5 bases). V was cut by 0 bases and J by 0 bases, with 10 bases left in between. The length of the CDR3 is 16 residues. CDR1 SGHRS and CDR2 YFSETQ come from the germline V gene. The CDR3 region is CASSLAGGSSGNTIYF. CDR3 coding DNA: TGCGCCAGCAGCTTGGCCGGGGGGTCCTCTGGAAACACCATATATTTT.

The genes are TRBV15 and TRBJ1-3; D gene ambiguous. CDR1 LNHNV and CDR2 YYDKDF come from the germline V gene (reference sequence). Trimming stripped 0 bases from V and 1 base from J, with 7 bases between. This CDR3 contains 15 residues. CDR3: CATSRDQASGNTIYF. As DNA, the CDR3 is TGTGCCACCAGCAGAGATCAGGCATCTGGAAACACCATATATTTT.

The genes are TRBV7-9 and TRBJ1-2; D is unclear. The CDR3 has 14 residues. Germline V gene data show CDR1 as SEHNR and CDR2 as FQNEAQ (reference sequence). V lost 1 base and J 4 bases, leaving 10 bases between the germline ends. This chain's CDR3 is CASSLGMDRYGYTF. The CDR3 coding sequence is TGTGCCAGCAGCTTAGGAATGGACCGCTATGGCTACACCTTC.

V is TRBV7-2 and J is TRBJ1-1; D gene unclear. V was pared by 2 bases and J by 4 bases, with 11 bases between. Germline loops: CDR1 SGHTA, CDR2 FQGNSA. The CDR3 has 14 amino acids. In DNA, the CDR3 is TGTGCCAGCAGCTTACAAGGCCAGAGCACTGAAGCTTTCTTT. Residues: CASSLQGQSTEAFF.

The V gene is TRBV27, the J gene TRBJ1-2; TRBD1 matches at 9 bases. The ends lost 3 bases at V and 9 bases at J; junction bases unmatched: 5. This CDR3 contains 13 residues. Germline loops: CDR1 MNHEY, CDR2 SMNVEV (reference sequence). The CDR3 protein is CASSFGGQGSYTF. In DNA form, the CDR3 reads TGTGCCAGCAGTTTTGGAGGACAGGGGAGCTACACCTTC.

A few counts support this clone. J is TRBJ1-4 and V is TRBV29-1, with D perhaps TRBD1 (5 bases). Germline values: CDR1 SQVTM, CDR2 ANQGSEA. The length of the CDR3 is 14 residues. Trimming pared 4 bases from V and 7 bases from J, leaving 16 bases between. CDR3 in amino acids: CSVGGPTTGEKLFF. The CDR3 DNA is TGCAGCGTTGGGGGACCGACCACGGGTGAAAAACTGTTTTTT. Variable domain in full (rest from reference TRBV29-1 and TRBJ1-4): SAVISQKPSRDICQRGTSLTIQCQVDSQVTMMFWYRQQPGQSLTLIATANQGSEATYESGFVIDKFPISRPNLTFSTLTVSNMSPEDSSIYLCSVGGPTTGEKLFFGSGTQLSVL.

This sequence joins TRBV19 and TRBJ2-7; D may match TRBD1 or TRBD2 (5 bases each). The germline V gene has CDR1 LNHDA and CDR2 SQIVND (reference sequence). This CDR3 contains 14 residues. V was clipped by 4 bases and J by 0 bases, with 10 bases between them. CDR3 in amino acids: CASSTGRSSYEQYF. In nucleotides, the CDR3 is TGTGCCAGTAGTACGGGACGGAGCTCCTACGAGCAGTACTTC.

The rearrangement uses TRBV15 and TRBJ2-3; either TRBD1 or TRBD2 may supply D (5 bases each). The CDR3 is 14 amino acids. From germline, CDR1 is LNHNV and CDR2 YYDKDF (reference sequence). Trimming shortened V by 3 bases and J by 7 bases, and 14 bases separated the two germline ends. The CDR3 loop is CATSRERGVYTQYF. CDR3 nucleotides: TGTGCCACCAGCAGGGAGAGGGGCGTTTATACGCAGTATTTT.

The rearrangement joins TRBV3-1 (or the pseudogene TRBV3-2) to TRBJ1-2; unclear D gene. The germline CDR1 and CDR2 sequences are LGHDT and YNNKEL (reference sequence). This CDR3 spans 15 amino acids. The V end lost 1 base, the J end lost 3 bases, and 12 bases lay between the germline ends. The CDR3: CASSQAALPYYGYTF. The CDR3 nucleotides read TGTGCCAGCAGCCAAGCCGCCCTCCCCTACTATGGCTACACCTTC.

In DNA, the CDR3 is TGTGCCAGCACGTCAAGCGGGAGCGTCGAGCAGTACTTC. Translation gives CASTSSGSVEQYF. The J gene is TRBJ2-7, the V gene TRBV7-9; 8 bases fit TRBD2. Unmatched junction bases numbered 8, after V lost 7 bases and J lost 6 bases. The CDR3 totals 13 residues. Germline lookup yields CDR1 SEHNR and CDR2 FQNEAQ (reference sequence).

The sample holds one count of this clone. The chain links TRBV11-2 to TRBJ2-7; D remains ambiguous. Germline loops: CDR1 SGHAT, CDR2 FQNNGV. Trimming took off 7 bases at V and 1 base at J, with 20 bases between the two ends. The CDR3 covers 16 residues. The CDR3 DNA reads as TGTGCCAGCACCCCTGCGCCACTCATAACTTCCTACGAGCAGTACTTC. It is translated as CASTPAPLITSYEQYF.

The rearrangement uses TRBV5-1 and TRBJ1-1, with 7 nucleotides matching TRBD1. CDR1 is SGHRS, CDR2 YFSETQ, per germline. V lost 1 base and J lost 2; bases outside the gene matches: 5. The CDR3 is 15 residues long. The CDR3 region is CASSLTGQRNTEAFF. Written as DNA, the CDR3 is TGCGCCAGCAGCTTGACGGGACAGAGAAACACTGAAGCTTTCTTT. Full variable domain (outside the CDR3, taken from reference TRBV5-1 and TRBJ1-1): KAGVTQTPRYLIKTRGQQVTLSCSPISGHRSVSWYQQTPGQGLQFLFEYFSETQRNKGNFPGRFSGRQFSNSRSEMNVSTLELGDSALYLCASSLTGQRNTEAFFGQGTRLTVV.

J is TRBJ1-1 and V is TRBV2; TRBD1 might be the D (6 bases). Per germline, CDR1 SNHLY and CDR2 FYNNEI. The CDR3 loop spans 15 amino acids. V was shortened by 6 bases and J by 0 bases, with 14 bases between the two germline ends. The CDR3 DNA sequence: TGTGCCAGCAGCGAGGTGGGGGGGCTGAACACTGAAGCTTTCTTT. Its translation: CASSEVGGLNTEAFF.

This clone showed up just once. This sequence joins TRBV28 and TRBJ1-6; D gene uncertain. Trimming left V 6 bases short and J 9 bases short, with 15 bases between. This CDR3 region has 14 residues. Germline CDR1 is MDHEN and CDR2 is SYDVKM. CDR3 coding DNA: TGTGCCAGCAGATCCCCCGGAAGGGTTTCACCCCTCCACTTT. Amino acids: CASRSPGRVSPLHF. Full variable domain (missing parts from reference TRBV28 and TRBJ1-6): DVKVTQSSRYLVKRTGEKVFLECVQDMDHENMFWYRQDPGLGLRLIYFSYDVKMKEKGDIPEGYSVSREKKERFSLILESASTNQTSMYLCASRSPGRVSPLHFGNGTRLTVT.

The chain recombines TRBV9 with TRBJ2-7; perhaps TRBD1 as D (6 bases). CDR1 SGDLS and CDR2 YYNGEE come from the germline V gene. Trimming stripped 0 bases from V and 3 bases from J, with 13 bases between. CDR3 length: 15 residues. CDR3 in amino acids: CASSVGGTINYEQYF. CDR3 DNA: TGTGCCAGCAGCGTAGGGGGGACAATAAACTACGAGCAGTACTTC.

This chain uses TRBV5-4 with TRBJ1-1, with no clear D. Trimming pared 1 base from V and 2 bases from J, leaving 6 bases between. Germline CDR1 reads SGHNT; CDR2 reads YYREEE (reference sequence). This CDR3 comprises 13 residues. CDR3 bases: TGTGCCAGCAGCTTGTGGGAAAACACTGAAGCTTTCTTT. Translating it yields CASSLWENTEAFF.

The V and J genes are TRBV13 and TRBJ2-5; TRBD1 matches at 7 bases. Germline CDR1 PRHDT, CDR2 FYEKMQ (reference sequence). The length of the CDR3 is 15 residues. J lost 3 bases, V lost 4 bases, and 8 bases had no gene match. In DNA form, the CDR3 reads TGTGCCAGCAGCTCAGTGGGACAGCTTAAAGAGACCCAGTACTTC. Translating gives CASSSVGQLKETQYF.

The chain recombines TRBV7-2 with TRBJ2-5; 12 bases are shared with TRBD2. Germline V CDR1 and CDR2: SGHTA, FQGNSA. The CDR3 has 15 amino acids. V shed 4 bases and J 4 bases; nucleotides not matched to a gene: 4. CDR3 in DNA: TGTGCCAGCAGCTCCCTGGGACTAGCGGGAGAGACCCAGTACTTC. Translated, it gives CASSSLGLAGETQYF.

This clone was observed a handful of times. The chain joins TRBV2 to TRBJ2-5, with unresolved D. The CDR3 length is 13 residues. V shed 4 bases and J shed 0 bases, with 6 bases lying between them. Germline values: CDR1 SNHLY, CDR2 FYNNEI. CDR3: CASSVSNQETQYF. DNA for the CDR3: TGTGCCAGCAGTGTTTCGAACCAAGAGACCCAGTACTTC.

This CDR3 reads CASRGNTEAFF. In nucleotides, the CDR3 is TGCGCCAGCCGCGGGAACACTGAAGCTTTCTTT. The chain is built from TRBV5-1 and TRBJ1-1, with D uncertain. V was clipped by 7 bases and J by 1 base, with 5 bases between them. The CDR3 runs to 11 residues. Germline CDR1 reads SGHRS; CDR2 reads YFSETQ.

With regard to this clone: The same CDR3 can be traced to other DNA sequences in this sample. The gene calls are TRBV2 and TRBJ1-6, with D hard to call. This CDR3 is built from 13 residues. Germline loops: CDR1 SNHLY, CDR2 FYNNEI. V dropped 7 bases and J dropped 7 bases, with 11 bases sitting between them. The DNA for the CDR3 is TGTGCCAGCATGGGTCGGGAAAATTCACCCCTCCACTTT. This sequence encodes CASMGRENSPLHF.

The V and J genes are TRBV21-1 and TRBJ2-5. TRBV21-1 is a documented pseudogene. The CDR3 is 15 amino acids. The CDR3 protein is CASSKGSCRTETQYF. The CDR3 coding sequence is TGTGCCAGCAGCAAAGGATCGTGCAGGACAGAGACCCAGTACTTC.

The chain uses TRBV3-1 (or the pseudogene TRBV3-2) and TRBJ2-7; TRBD2 is a possible D gene (6 bases). The CDR3 length is 13 residues. Trimming took 4 bases from V and 7 from J, leaving 14 bases between them. The V gene's germline CDR1 is LGHDT and CDR2 YNNKEL (reference sequence). The CDR3 bases are TGTGCCAGCAGCCCTAGGTACGGAGGGGAGCAGTACTTC. This translates into CASSPRYGGEQYF.

The chain is built from TRBV24-1 and TRBJ2-5; D gene uncertain. This CDR3 region has 14 residues. Trimming shortened V by 4 bases and J by 1 base, and 9 bases separated the two germline ends. CDR1 is KGHDR, CDR2 SFDVKD, per germline. CDR3 protein: CATSESNIQETQYF. For the CDR3, the DNA is TGTGCCACCAGTGAATCAAATATCCAAGAGACCCAGTACTTC.